This T cell receptor beta chain originates from a study of T cells in Graves' hyperthyroidism and ophthalmopathy. These patients, aged 18 to 65, had recently diagnosed hyperthyroidism lasting under 2 months. The investigators amplified TCR beta CDR3 regions from RNA transcripts. TCR CDR3 underwent first-round RT-PCR with the HTBI primer set. TCRdb passed the multiplex PCR reads through MiXCR, listing each CDR3 protein once. The table records about 420,000 distinct CDR3 sequences, approximately 14% of them present only once. Trimming removed 1 base from V and 10 bases from J, with 11 bases in between. This CDR3 region has 14 residues. Germline CDR1 is LNHDA and CDR2 is SQIVND (reference sequence).

Source material: blood. This TCR derives from a woman younger than 35 with Graves' hyperthyroidism. The V gene is TRBV19, the J gene TRBJ1-6; D not certain. In nucleotides, the CDR3 is TGTGCCAGTAGTATAGTCGGCGGTAGATCACCCCTCCACTTT. Translated: CASSIVGGRSPLHF. The full variable domain, with the rest looked up from reference TRBV19 and TRBJ1-6, is DGGITQSPKYLFRKEGQNVTLSCEQNLNHDAMYWYRQDPGQGLRLIYYSQIVNDFQKGDIAEGYSVSREKKESFPLTVTSAQKNPTAFYLCASSIVGGRSPLHFGNGTRLTVT.